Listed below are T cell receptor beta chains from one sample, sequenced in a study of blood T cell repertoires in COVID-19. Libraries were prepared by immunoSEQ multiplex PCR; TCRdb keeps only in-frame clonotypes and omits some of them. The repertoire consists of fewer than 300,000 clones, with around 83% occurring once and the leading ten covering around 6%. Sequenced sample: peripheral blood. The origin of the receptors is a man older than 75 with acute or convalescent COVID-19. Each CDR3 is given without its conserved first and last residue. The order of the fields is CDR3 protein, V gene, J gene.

CDR3aa: ASSHYGTGGNSPLH; v_gene: TRBV27; j_gene: TRBJ1-6
CDR3aa: ASSLGLVTDTQY; v_gene: TRBV5-5; j_gene: TRBJ2-3
CDR3aa: ASSLNPGLGNTEAF; v_gene: TRBV7-2; j_gene: TRBJ1-1
CDR3aa: ASSFPTGGLDEQY; v_gene: TRBV5-4; j_gene: TRBJ2-7
CDR3aa: ASSWVDSINYGYT; v_gene: TRBV6-2/TRBV6-3; j_gene: TRBJ1-2
CDR3aa: ASRRNPGQGMAEAF; v_gene: TRBV19; j_gene: TRBJ1-1
CDR3aa: ASSLEGQGITEAF; v_gene: TRBV5-1; j_gene: TRBJ1-1
CDR3aa: ASSLTGRGYGYT; v_gene: TRBV11-1; j_gene: TRBJ1-2
CDR3aa: ATSTDRGKADTQY; v_gene: TRBV15; j_gene: TRBJ2-3
CDR3aa: ASSAIQLAGPTDTQY; v_gene: TRBV5-1; j_gene: TRBJ2-3
CDR3aa: ASSPLAGGRTQY; v_gene: TRBV5-4; j_gene: TRBJ2-3
CDR3aa: ASSFSSHEQY; v_gene: TRBV5-1; j_gene: TRBJ2-7
CDR3aa: ASSSMGLAGTDTQY; v_gene: TRBV7-3; j_gene: TRBJ2-3
CDR3aa: ASSQDPSGANVLT; v_gene: TRBV3-1/TRBV3-2; j_gene: TRBJ2-6
CDR3aa: ASSYRTGINSPLH; v_gene: TRBV7-2; j_gene: TRBJ1-6
CDR3aa: ASSETPDEAF; v_gene: TRBV5-1; j_gene: TRBJ1-1
CDR3aa: ASSEFYTQY; v_gene: TRBV25-1; j_gene: TRBJ2-3
CDR3aa: ASRVAQGSSYEQY; v_gene: TRBV5-4; j_gene: TRBJ2-7
CDR3aa: ASKGRATDTQY; v_gene: TRBV27; j_gene: TRBJ2-3
CDR3aa: ATSAGTSGPPLRETQY; v_gene: TRBV27; j_gene: TRBJ2-5
CDR3aa: ASSSLQGGWY; v_gene: TRBV28; j_gene: TRBJ2-7
CDR3aa: ASSVQASNEQF; v_gene: TRBV9; j_gene: TRBJ2-1
CDR3aa: ATAGDFGETQY; v_gene: TRBV19; j_gene: TRBJ2-5
CDR3aa: ASSPWTGKSDTQY; v_gene: TRBV27; j_gene: TRBJ2-3
CDR3aa: ATGTPSGANVLT; v_gene: TRBV10-3; j_gene: TRBJ2-6
CDR3aa: ASSRTFQRVTEAF; v_gene: TRBV6-5; j_gene: TRBJ1-1
CDR3aa: SSTPSTDTQY; v_gene: TRBV29-1; j_gene: TRBJ2-3
CDR3aa: ASSIRSGTNRNEQF; v_gene: TRBV5-1; j_gene: TRBJ2-1
CDR3aa: SVETVFTEAF; v_gene: TRBV29-1; j_gene: TRBJ1-1
CDR3aa: ASSPGQITGELF; v_gene: TRBV27; j_gene: TRBJ2-2
CDR3aa: ASSQFASGVFSGELF; v_gene: TRBV3-1/TRBV3-2; j_gene: TRBJ2-2
CDR3aa: ASRFGGNTEAF; v_gene: TRBV6-5; j_gene: TRBJ1-1
CDR3aa: ASSPQGGFFLYEQY; v_gene: TRBV14; j_gene: TRBJ2-7
CDR3aa: ASSLGGTNYGYT; v_gene: TRBV28; j_gene: TRBJ1-2
CDR3aa: ASSPPEGSRYEQY; v_gene: TRBV18; j_gene: TRBJ2-7
CDR3aa: ASNPPRSNQPQH; v_gene: TRBV27; j_gene: TRBJ1-5
CDR3aa: ASSLFETGGGEQF; v_gene: TRBV7-2; j_gene: TRBJ2-1
CDR3aa: ASSFNGLEQY; v_gene: TRBV12-3/TRBV12-4; j_gene: TRBJ2-7
CDR3aa: ASNQGGRQPQH; v_gene: TRBV28; j_gene: TRBJ1-5
CDR3aa: ASSRATNEKLF; v_gene: TRBV28; j_gene: TRBJ1-4
CDR3aa: ASSRTGGEKKGYT; v_gene: TRBV4-2; j_gene: TRBJ1-2
CDR3aa: ASSASAGTQY; v_gene: TRBV2; j_gene: TRBJ2-5
CDR3aa: ATSDSGQGSYTEAF; v_gene: TRBV24-1; j_gene: TRBJ1-1
CDR3aa: ASSLGGGALTEAF; v_gene: TRBV5-1; j_gene: TRBJ1-1
CDR3aa: ASSLDTGKIGNTIY; v_gene: TRBV7-6; j_gene: TRBJ1-3